The 14 T cell receptor beta chains below all came from one sample that was sequenced in a study of cytomegalovirus exposure and HLA in healthy donors. The PCR had 60 Vbeta and 13 Jbeta primers. The table came from immunoSEQ multiplex PCR; TCRdb's copy has only in-frame clones and leaves some out. The sample holds around 120,000 clones, about 79% seen once. Material for sequencing was PBMCs. The receptors derive from a man between 50 and 59 years old in good health and CMV-seropositive.

The chain combines TRBV10-2 with TRBJ2-7, with 8 bases aligning to TRBD1. The germline V gene has CDR1 WSHSY and CDR2 SAAADI. CDR3 size: 13 residues. The ends lost 4 bases at V and 6 bases at J; junction bases unmatched: 5. In DNA, the CDR3 is TGCGCCAGCAGTGCCCCGGACAGGGCCGAGCAGTACTTC. As protein: CASSAPDRAEQYF.

The chain employs TRBV2 and TRBJ2-3, with D perhaps matching TRBD2 (6 bases). Germline assignment: CDR1 SNHLY and CDR2 FYNNEI. This CDR3 spans 14 amino acids. With 5 bases removed from V and 1 base from J, the gap between germline ends came to 10 bases. The CDR3 region is CASSRASGTDTQYF. In nucleotides, the CDR3 is TGTGCCAGCAGTAGGGCTAGCGGCACAGATACGCAGTATTTT.

V gene TRBV5-1 combines with J gene TRBJ2-7; D is perhaps TRBD2 (5 bases). The V gene lost 4 bases and the J gene lost 2 bases, with 19 bases spanning the gap. The germline gives CDR1 SGHRS, CDR2 YFSETQ. The CDR3 extends over 16 amino acids. CDR3 coding DNA: TGCGCCAGCAGCCTGCGTGGGCAACCGGGGACCTACGAGCAGTACTTC. It encodes CASSLRGQPGTYEQYF.

The rearrangement uses TRBV23-1 and TRBJ1-2; a possible D gene is TRBD1 (6 bases). TRBV23-1 qualifies as an ORF whose function is uncertain. The CDR3 spans 13 residues. Trimming took off 4 bases at V and 6 bases at J, with 12 bases between the two ends. Here the CDR3 DNA reads TGCGCCAGCAGTCTAAGGGGGTATGATGGCTACACCTTC. It yields the protein CASSLRGYDGYTF.

The chain joins TRBV4-1 to TRBJ1-2; D is ambiguous. The CDR3 is 16 residues long. Deletions cut 3 bases from V and 0 bases from J, with 14 bases between. CDR1 is MGHRA, CDR2 YSYEKL, per germline. This chain's CDR3 is CASSQENSPANYGYTF. The CDR3, as DNA: TGCGCCAGCAGCCAGGAAAACAGCCCTGCTAACTATGGCTACACCTTC.

The gene calls are TRBV9 and TRBJ2-5; D is perhaps TRBD1 (8 bases). CDR1 is SGDLS and CDR2 is YYNGEE in the germline V gene. The CDR3 contains 24 residues. The V end was cut by 0 bases, the J end by 1 base, with 37 bases between. The CDR3 sequence is CASSVATGQDVSPDLAGSQETQYF. The CDR3 DNA is TGTGCCAGCAGCGTAGCGACGGGACAGGACGTCAGCCCCGACTTAGCGGGCAGCCAAGAGACCCAGTACTTC.

This clone was detected only a few times. CDR3 amino acids: CAISETLSGGQPQHF. CDR3 nucleotides: TGTGCCATCAGTGAAACGTTGTCGGGGGGTCAGCCCCAGCATTTT. This chain connects TRBV10-3 to TRBJ1-5, with a weak D call TRBD1 (5 bases). The V end was cut by 3 bases, the J end by 6 bases, with 15 bases between. Germline-derived CDR1 and CDR2 are ENHRY and SYGVKD. CDR3 length: 15 amino acids.

This chain connects TRBV27 to TRBJ1-5, with D perhaps matching TRBD1 (5 bases). Germline V gene lookup returns CDR1 MNHEY and CDR2 SMNVEV (reference sequence). Deletions cut 2 bases from V and 3 bases from J, with 14 bases between. CDR3 length equals 16 residues. CDR3 DNA sequence: TGTGCCAGCAGTTTAGTATGGGGCAGTTTCAATCAGCCCCAGCATTTT. Encoded protein: CASSLVWGSFNQPQHF.

The chain carries TRBV9 and TRBJ2-3, with D possibly TRBD2 on 5 matching bases. The length of the CDR3 is 14 residues. From germline, CDR1 is SGDLS and CDR2 YYNGEE. Trimming took 2 bases from V and 4 from J, leaving 11 bases between them. The DNA of the CDR3 is TGTGCCAGCAGCGTTCTAGAGGGAGCAGATACGCAGTATTTT. It specifies CASSVLEGADTQYF.

J is TRBJ1-2 and V is TRBV6-5; 7 nucleotides match TRBD1. The CDR3 extends over 14 amino acids. From germline, CDR1 is MNHEY and CDR2 SVGAGI. V shed 11 bases and J 4 bases; nucleotides not matched to a gene: 13. Here the CDR3 reads CAVGERGQFYGYTF. The CDR3 DNA reads TGTGCCGTTGGGGAACGGGGACAGTTCTATGGCTACACCTTC.

The V call is TRBV30, the J call TRBJ1-2, with a weak D call TRBD1 (5 bases). Trimming took off 3 bases at V and 6 bases at J, with 11 bases between the two ends. The CDR3 runs to 12 residues. Germline CDR1 GTSNPN, CDR2 SVGIG (reference sequence). The CDR3 DNA reads as TGTGCCTGGAGATTAGGAGGGGATGGCTACACCTTC. This sequence encodes CAWRLGGDGYTF.

The chain has TRBV2 and TRBJ2-7; 8 bases agree with TRBD2. The germline gives CDR1 SNHLY, CDR2 FYNNEI. CDR3 length: 15 amino acids. Losses at the gene ends were 5 bases for V and 1 base for J; bases not matched to a gene: 7. This CDR3 is CASSSRVAGSYEQYF. The CDR3 DNA reads TGTGCCAGCAGTAGTAGGGTAGCGGGATCCTACGAGCAGTACTTC.

V is TRBV6-5 and J is TRBJ2-5; 9 nucleotides match TRBD1. The germline gives CDR1 MNHEY, CDR2 SVGAGI. CDR3 size: 13 residues. With V trimmed by 4 bases and J by 5 bases, 2 bases remained unmatched. The CDR3 reads CASSSTGGETQYF. In DNA form, the CDR3 reads TGTGCCAGCAGTTCGACAGGGGGGGAGACCCAGTACTTC.

The chain couples TRBV25-1 to TRBJ1-5; TRBD1 might be the D (6 bases). CDR3 length: 15 amino acids. Germline loops: CDR1 MGHDK, CDR2 SYGVNS. V lost 6 bases, J lost 2 bases, and 14 bases lay in between. In DNA form, the CDR3 reads TGTGCCAGCAGCGACGCGGGGGCAGGCAATCAGCCCCAGCATTTT. It is translated as CASSDAGAGNQPQHF. Full variable domain (outside the CDR3, taken from reference TRBV25-1 and TRBJ1-5): EADIYQTPRYLVIGTGKKITLECSQTMGHDKMYWYQQDPGMELHLIHYSYGVNSTEKGDLSSESTVSRIRTEHFPLTLESARPSHTSQYLCASSDAGAGNQPQHFGDGTRLSIL.